Listed below are T cell receptor beta chains from one sample, sequenced in a study of T cell repertoires in cytomegalovirus infection. TCRdb passed the reads through MiXCR, listing each CDR3 protein once. The repertoire includes a few hundred thousand distinct CDR3 sequences, 15% to 20% of them detected once, and around 47% sits in the top ten. The sample was CD8+ T cells from PBMCs. These TCRs come from a human donor in good health (CMV status not recorded). Some clones in this sample may be carry-over from other donors' samples. The CDR3 runs from the conserved cysteine through the conserved F or W. A D gene is named only where the DNA matches it firmly. Only some rows state a clone size, as once, few, many or a class for expanded clones.

v_call,d_call,clone_size,j_call,cdr3_nt,cdr3_aa
TRBV6-6,NA,few,TRBJ2-7,TGTGCCAGCAGCCCTCAGAATCCCTACGAGCAGTACTTC,CASSPQNPYEQYF
TRBV6-1,NA,many,TRBJ1-2,TGTGCCAGCAGTGAAGCGCCCACAGAGACAAACTATGGCTACACCTTC,CASSEAPTETNYGYTF
TRBV16,TRBD1,NA,TRBJ1-2,TGTGCCAGCAGCCAATCTACGACAGGGGGGACCCGTGGCTACACCTTC,CASSQSTTGGTRGYTF
TRBV6-2/TRBV6-3,NA,few,TRBJ1-2,TGTGCCAGCAGTTACTGGGACTCAAATGGAAACTATGGCTACACCTTC,CASSYWDSNGNYGYTF
TRBV11-2,TRBD1,NA,TRBJ2-1,TGTGCCAGCAGCCGTATCGGACAGGGGGACCCCACCTCCTACAATGAGCAGTTCTTC,CASSRIGQGDPTSYNEQFF
TRBV7-8,TRBD2,many,TRBJ2-7,TGTGCCAGCAGCGTCACTAGCGGGGTTATCGAGCAGTACTTC,CASSVTSGVIEQYF
TRBV19,NA,NA,TRBJ2-1,TGTGCCAGTAGTAACAGGGTTGACAATGAGCAGTTCTTC,CASSNRVDNEQFF
TRBV29-1,NA,few,TRBJ2-7,TGCAGCGTTGAAGATCAGAGTACCTACGAGCAGTACTTC,CSVEDQSTYEQYF
TRBV18,NA,NA,TRBJ1-1,TGTGCCAGCTCACCCCAGCCCTTCACTGAAGCTTTCTTT,CASSPQPFTEAFF
TRBV28,NA,many,TRBJ2-7,TGTGCCAGCAGTTTATGGGAAATGGGCTCCTACGAGCAGTACTTC,CASSLWEMGSYEQYF
TRBV5-4,NA,few,TRBJ1-2,TGTGCCAGCAGCTTGACAGGGTTCAACTATGGCTACACCTTC,CASSLTGFNYGYTF
TRBV9,NA,NA,TRBJ2-1,TGTGCCAGCAGCGTAGCAGGGGACTCCTACAATGAGCAGTTCTTC,CASSVAGDSYNEQFF
TRBV6-2/TRBV6-3,NA,many,TRBJ1-6,TGTGCCAGCAGTTTTAGCTTCGGCTATAATTCACCCCTCCACTTT,CASSFSFGYNSPLHF
TRBV20-1,NA,NA,TRBJ2-5,TGCAGTGCTAGAGGCCTCGTCGGGGGCTGGGGATTTACCCAGTACTTC,CSARGLVGGWGFTQYF
TRBV7-9,NA,NA,TRBJ2-4,TGTGCCAGCAGCCCCCCTGGTCCTCTAAAGCCCCAAGCCAAAAACATTCAGTACTTC,CASSPPGPLKPQAKNIQYF
TRBV4-1,NA,NA,TRBJ1-5,TGCGCCAGCAGCCAAGACGGGGGGACGAATCAGCCCCAGCATTTT,CASSQDGGTNQPQHF
TRBV28,NA,NA,TRBJ1-1,TGTGCCAGCAGTTTTAGTCTGGACCCTGAAGCTTTCTTT,CASSFSLDPEAFF
TRBV13,NA,NA,TRBJ2-1,TGTGCCAGCAGCTTAGCCCTAACTAGAAATGAGCAGTTCTTC,CASSLALTRNEQFF
TRBV11-2,NA,few,TRBJ2-1,TGTGCCAGCAGCATCGGAGACGTCAACAATGAGCAGTTCTTC,CASSIGDVNNEQFF
TRBV5-1,NA,few,TRBJ1-1,TGCGCCAGCAGCTGGACCATTCTCAGCACTGAAGCTTTCTTT,CASSWTILSTEAFF
TRBV10-2,TRBD1,NA,TRBJ2-2,TGCGCCAGCAGAGAGGACAGGGTTGACACCGGGGAGCTGTTTTTT,CASREDRVDTGELFF
TRBV7-2,NA,many,TRBJ1-3,TGTGCCAGCAGCGTCGGGACCTTCTCTGGAAACACCATATATTTT,CASSVGTFSGNTIYF
TRBV10-3,NA,NA,TRBJ2-7,TGTGCCATCAGTGAGTCCGGAGGGGGTTTTTCCTACGAGCAGTACTTC,CAISESGGGFSYEQYF
TRBV28,NA,NA,TRBJ2-3,TGTGCCAGCAGCATCGGTGGGGGGCATACAGATACGCAGTATTTT,CASSIGGGHTDTQYF
TRBV28,NA,NA,TRBJ2-7,TGTGCCAGCAGTCCAGGCCCAGTGACCTACGAGCAGTACTTC,CASSPGPVTYEQYF
TRBV28,TRBD1,NA,TRBJ1-2,TGTGCCAGCAGCCCCGACGGGACAGGGCTTCGCGGTGGCTACACCTTC,CASSPDGTGLRGGYTF
TRBV7-6,NA,many,TRBJ2-3,TGTGCCAGCACCCAAGGGCGGGGTATTAGCACAGATACGCAGTATTTT,CASTQGRGISTDTQYF
TRBV4-1,TRBD2,many,TRBJ2-5,TGCGCCAGCAGCCCAGAACCTAGCGGGCGGGAGACCCAGTACTTC,CASSPEPSGRETQYF
TRBV28,NA,few,TRBJ2-6,TGTGCCAGCAGTTTCCGACCCTCTGGGGCCAACGTCCTGACTTTC,CASSFRPSGANVLTF
TRBV18,NA,few,TRBJ1-5,TGTGCCAGCTCACGGGGGGATCAGCCCCAGCATTTT,CASSRGDQPQHF
TRBV7-2,TRBD2,many,TRBJ2-1,TGTGCCAGCAGCTTCGGGGGGACCTACAATGAGCAGTTCTTC,CASSFGGTYNEQFF
TRBV29-1,NA,NA,TRBJ2-1,TGCAGCGTGCCGGGACGGCGGAATGAGCAGTTCTTC,CSVPGRRNEQFF
TRBV7-9,TRBD1,few,TRBJ2-7,TGTGCCAGCAGCTTTATACCCGGGACAGGGTACTACGAGCAGTACTTC,CASSFIPGTGYYEQYF
TRBV7-8,NA,many,TRBJ1-2,TGTGCCAGCACGGTTGGGAGAACTAACTATGGCTACACCTTC,CASTVGRTNYGYTF
TRBV7-9,TRBD1,few,TRBJ1-3,TGTGCCAGCAGCCCGACAGGGACCTCCGTTGGAAACACCATATATTTT,CASSPTGTSVGNTIYF
TRBV19,NA,NA,TRBJ2-7,TGTGCCAGTAGCCTTAGACCGGACAACTACGAGCAGTACTTC,CASSLRPDNYEQYF
TRBV27,NA,few,TRBJ1-2,TGTGCCAGCAGTTTAGGGGGCGAGGCATATGGCTACACCTTC,CASSLGGEAYGYTF
TRBV6-2/TRBV6-3,TRBD2,few,TRBJ2-7,TGTGCCAGCAACCACCCGGCGGGAGAGTTCTACGAGCAGTACTTC,CASNHPAGEFYEQYF
TRBV28,NA,NA,TRBJ1-5,TGTGCCAGCAGTTTCGGATCCTTCAATCAGCCCCAGCATTTT,CASSFGSFNQPQHF
TRBV7-9,NA,many,TRBJ2-7,TGTGCCAGCAGCTTAGACGACGAGCAGTACTTC,CASSLDDEQYF
TRBV4-1,NA,NA,TRBJ1-4,TGCGCCAGCAGCCAAGATGCGGCTCCGATAGTAGAACTGTTTTTT,CASSQDAAPIVELFF
TRBV7-8,NA,many,TRBJ2-7,TGTGCCAGCAGCTTAGACTTCAGTGGCTACGAGCAGTACTTC,CASSLDFSGYEQYF
TRBV7-9,NA,few,TRBJ2-3,TGTGCCAGCAGCTCCGGTGTGGCCAACACAGATACGCAGTATTTT,CASSSGVANTDTQYF
TRBV28,NA,many,TRBJ1-5,TGTGCCAGCACTTGGCAGGGTCCCCCTCAGCCCCAGCATTTT,CASTWQGPPQPQHF
TRBV5-1,NA,NA,TRBJ2-1,TGCGCCAGCAGCTTTGGAGAGTCGGGGTACAATGAGCAGTTCTTC,CASSFGESGYNEQFF
TRBV20-1,NA,few,TRBJ2-7,TGCAGTGCTAGAGATGGGGAGGGGGGCCTCTACGAGCAGTACTTC,CSARDGEGGLYEQYF
TRBV7-8,NA,NA,TRBJ2-1,TGTGCCAGCAGCGTAATGTATGAGCAGTTCTTC,CASSVMYEQFF
TRBV28,NA,NA,TRBJ2-2,TGTGCCAGCAGTACCGAGGGGGTCGCCGGGGAGCTGTTTTTT,CASSTEGVAGELFF
TRBV29-1,NA,few,TRBJ2-7,TGCAGCGGCCCGACAGGAGGACAGAGCTACGAGCAGTACTTC,CSGPTGGQSYEQYF
TRBV2,NA,few,TRBJ2-4,TGTGCCAGCAGTGACTCCGGACGGGAAAACATTCAGTACTTC,CASSDSGRENIQYF
TRBV9,NA,NA,TRBJ2-1,TGTGCCAGCAGCGCCGACGGTTACTCCCACAATGAGCAGTTCTTC,CASSADGYSHNEQFF
TRBV28,TRBD1,many,TRBJ2-1,TGTGCCAGCAGGACCCGGGACAGGGCCTACAATGAGCAGTTCTTC,CASRTRDRAYNEQFF
TRBV6-6,NA,NA,TRBJ2-6,TGTGCCAGCAGTTCCCTCTCTGGGGCCAACGTCCTGACTTTC,CASSSLSGANVLTF
TRBV6-2/TRBV6-3,NA,few,TRBJ2-7,TGTGCCAGCACCCGAGGTGTTCCTAGCCACAGGGAAGAAACGGGACACGAGCAGTACTTC,CASTRGVPSHREETGHEQYF
TRBV6-2/TRBV6-3,NA,many,TRBJ1-5,TGTGCCAGCAGTTACTCACAGGGTTTCAATCAGCCCCAGCATTTT,CASSYSQGFNQPQHF
TRBV7-9,TRBD1,many,TRBJ2-7,TGTGCCAGCAGCTTCGGGACAGGGGTCAACGAGCAGTACTTC,CASSFGTGVNEQYF
TRBV7-2,NA,many,TRBJ1-1,TGTGCCAGCAGCCTCGACAGCCGTCCGAACACTGAAGCTTTCTTT,CASSLDSRPNTEAFF
TRBV5-1,NA,many,TRBJ1-1,TGCGCCAGCAACACCGGTGGGGGTTACACTGAAGCTTTCTTT,CASNTGGGYTEAFF